This is a list of T cell receptor beta chains from one sample in a study of blood T cell repertoires in COVID-19. Measured with immunoSEQ multiplex PCR; TCRdb has only the in-frame clones, and not every one. The sample records roughly 100,000 clones, around 74% being singletons. Specimen: peripheral blood. These receptors originate from a woman in her seventies with acute or convalescent COVID-19. CDR3s include the opening cysteine and the closing phenylalanine or tryptophan. Each record gives: clone size, D gene, V gene, J gene, CDR3 DNA, CDR3 protein. A D gene is named only where the DNA matches it firmly. Not every row has a clone size; where given, it reads once, few, many or a size class.

>NA|NA|TRBV6-5|TRBJ2-7
TGTGCCAGCAGCACGGGTCAATGGAGCTACGAGCAGTACTTC
CASSTGQWSYEQYF
>NA|TRBD2|TRBV5-4|TRBJ2-5
TGTGCCAGCAGCCGACGACTAGCGGGACAAGAGACCCAGTACTTC
CASSRRLAGQETQYF
>NA|NA|TRBV4-2|TRBJ2-7
TGTGCCAGCAGCCAAGGAGGGATCGGCGTCGGGGGTCTCTACGAGCAGTACTTC
CASSQGGIGVGGLYEQYF
>NA|TRBD1|TRBV30|TRBJ1-1
TGTGCCTGGAGTATGGGACAGGGGACTGAAGCTTTCTTT
CAWSMGQGTEAFF
>few|NA|TRBV10-3|TRBJ1-5
TGTGCCATCAGTGAGTTTTCAGGCAATCAGCCCCAGCATTTT
CAISEFSGNQPQHF
>once|TRBD1|TRBV7-2|TRBJ1-1
TGTGCCAGCAGCTTCTACGGGACAGCGAACACTGAAGCTTTCTTT
CASSFYGTANTEAFF
>NA|NA|TRBV5-8|TRBJ1-5
TGTGCCAGCAGCTCGTGGCGGGGGCCGGGACAGCCCCAGCATTTT
CASSSWRGPGQPQHF
>NA|NA|TRBV6-2/TRBV6-3|TRBJ2-4
TGTGCCAGCAGTAACTTCCGGACATCCAAAAACATTCAGTACTTC
CASSNFRTSKNIQYF
>NA|TRBD1|TRBV6-1|TRBJ1-2
TGTGCCAGCAGTGATCCCGGGACAGGGGGCTGGAATGGCTACACCTTC
CASSDPGTGGWNGYTF
>NA|NA|TRBV20-1|TRBJ2-5
TGCAGTGCTAGTGCCAGGGGTGGGGAGACCCAGTACTTC
CSASARGGETQYF
>once|TRBD1|TRBV11-2|TRBJ1-2
TGTGCCAGCAGCCCAGGACAGGGTGCTTATGGCTACACCTTC
CASSPGQGAYGYTF
>NA|TRBD2|TRBV14|TRBJ2-7
TGTGCCAGCAGCCCTCGCCTAGCGGCAGCCTACGAGCAGTACTTC
CASSPRLAAAYEQYF
>NA|NA|TRBV7-9|TRBJ1-5
TGTGCCAGCAGCCCGGACAGTCTGCCCCAGCATTTT
CASSPDSLPQHF
>NA|NA|TRBV9|TRBJ2-3
TGTGCCAGCAGCTACACAGATACGCAGTATTTT
CASSYTDTQYF
>NA|NA|TRBV29-1|TRBJ2-7
TGCAGCGGGGGGGACAGTTACTACGAGCAGTACTTC
CSGGDSYYEQYF
>NA|TRBD1|TRBV14|TRBJ2-2
TGTGCCAGCAGCCTATATACAGGGGCAAACACCGGGGAGCTGTTTTTT
CASSLYTGANTGELFF
>NA|NA|TRBV20-1|TRBJ1-6
TGCAGTGCTGGGGCGGATCCCCCCCTCCACTTT
CSAGADPPLHF
>NA|NA|TRBV14|TRBJ2-5
TGTGCCAGCAGTCATGCTGTAAACAGGTTCGGAGAGACCCAGTACTTC
CASSHAVNRFGETQYF
>NA|TRBD1|TRBV10-3|TRBJ1-1
TGTGCCATCAGTGTATACAGGGGGGAATCTGAAGCTTTCTTT
CAISVYRGESEAFF
>NA|TRBD1|TRBV5-4|TRBJ2-1
TGTGCCAGCAGTCACCGGACAGGGTTGTATGAGCAGTTCTTC
CASSHRTGLYEQFF
>NA|TRBD1|TRBV19|TRBJ2-7
TGTGCCAGTACCGCGGACAGGGAAAGTTACGAGCAGTACTTC
CASTADRESYEQYF
>once|TRBD1|TRBV6-5|TRBJ2-7
TGTGCCAGCAGGGGCCCGGGACAGATCTACGAGCAGTACTTC
CASRGPGQIYEQYF
>few|NA|TRBV9|TRBJ2-1
TGTGCCAGCAGCGTAGATCCAGACTACAATGAGCAGTTCTTC
CASSVDPDYNEQFF
>NA|TRBD1|TRBV4-1|TRBJ1-3
TGCGCCAGCAGCCTTCAGGACAGGGGGACTGGAAACACCATATATTTT
CASSLQDRGTGNTIYF
>NA|TRBD1|TRBV5-6|TRBJ1-4
TGTGCCAGCAGCTCCGGGACAGGGGTTGCAACTAATGAAAAACTGTTTTTT
CASSSGTGVATNEKLFF
>NA|NA|TRBV11-2|TRBJ1-4
TGTGCCAGCAGCACCCTGCTAGCAACTAATGAAAAACTGTTTTTT
CASSTLLATNEKLFF
>NA|NA|TRBV7-9|TRBJ2-2
TGTGCCAGCAGCTTACGCTCTAGATACACCGGGGAGCTGTTTTTT
CASSLRSRYTGELFF
>few|NA|TRBV11-2|TRBJ2-3
TGTGCCAGCAGCTTAGCGGGTATGTGGGCAGATACGCAGTATTTT
CASSLAGMWADTQYF
>NA|TRBD2|TRBV7-2|TRBJ2-7
TGTGCCAGCAGCTTAGCCGCTAGCGGGGCCTACGAGCAGTACTTC
CASSLAASGAYEQYF
>NA|NA|TRBV29-1|TRBJ1-3
TGCAGCGTTGAGACTGACGGAAACACCATATATTTT
CSVETDGNTIYF
>once|NA|TRBV4-3|TRBJ1-2
TGCGCCAGCAGCCAACAGGGGTATGGCTACACCTTC
CASSQQGYGYTF
>NA|NA|TRBV6-1|TRBJ1-6
TGTGCCAGCAGTGAAGGCCCCCCCACAGGGTCCTATAATTCACCCCTCCACTTT
CASSEGPPTGSYNSPLHF
>NA|TRBD1|TRBV6-5|TRBJ1-4
TGTGCCAGCACCGGGACAGGGGGCCGTGAAAAACTGTTTTTT
CASTGTGGREKLFF
>NA|NA|TRBV7-2|TRBJ1-2
TGTGCCAGCAGCTTACAGATTAACTATGGCTACACCTTC
CASSLQINYGYTF
>NA|NA|TRBV10-3|TRBJ1-1
TGTGCCACCAACCAACAGGGCCGCGCACCCACTGAAGCTTTCTTT
CATNQQGRAPTEAFF
>NA|TRBD1|TRBV7-9|TRBJ1-1
TGTGCCAGCACCATGACAGGGGGCGCGGTCGGCACTGAAGCTTTCTTT
CASTMTGGAVGTEAFF
>NA|NA|TRBV6-5|TRBJ1-1
TGTGCCAGCAGTTACGGCCAGGCCTACACTGAAGCTTTCTTT
CASSYGQAYTEAFF
>NA|TRBD1|TRBV24-1|TRBJ2-5
TGTGCCACCAGTGAATACGGGGACAGGAGGCAAGAGACCCAGTACTTC
CATSEYGDRRQETQYF
>NA|NA|TRBV25-1|TRBJ1-4
TGTGCCAGCAGTGGGGTCCAGGCGGGGGAAAAACTGTTTTTT
CASSGVQAGEKLFF
>NA|NA|TRBV6-5|TRBJ1-2
TGTGCCAGCAGCCGTGAGGGGAGAAGCGGGGATGGCTACACCTTC
CASSREGRSGDGYTF
>NA|TRBD2|TRBV30|TRBJ2-2
TGTGCCTGGAGGGGGGACTATTCGAACACCGGGGAGCTGTTTTTT
CAWRGDYSNTGELFF
>NA|TRBD1|TRBV19|TRBJ2-7
TGTGCCAGTAGTATTGACGGGACAGGGGACCCAAACTCCTACGAGCAGTACTTC
CASSIDGTGDPNSYEQYF
>few|NA|TRBV28|TRBJ1-5
TGTGCCAGCAGGACAGCACATAGCAATCAGCCCCAGCATTTT
CASRTAHSNQPQHF
>NA|NA|TRBV18|TRBJ1-6
TGTGCCAGCTCTCCCCTCGAGGGCCGGAATTCACCCCTCCACTTT
CASSPLEGRNSPLHF
>few|NA|TRBV5-1|TRBJ2-1
TGCGCCAGCAGCTTCAGGGAAGTCAATGAGCAGTTCTTC
CASSFREVNEQFF
>once|NA|TRBV3-1/TRBV3-2|TRBJ2-4
TGTGCCAGCAGCCAAGCCATAGCCAAAAACATTCAGTACTTC
CASSQAIAKNIQYF
>NA|NA|TRBV30|TRBJ2-3
TGTGCCTGGATCGGTAGTTCCGATACGCAGTATTTT
CAWIGSSDTQYF
>few|TRBD1|TRBV19|TRBJ2-1
TGTGCCAGTACCGCTCGGGGACAGGGCGCCATAAGCTCCTACAATGAGCAGTTCTTC
CASTARGQGAISSYNEQFF
>NA|TRBD1|TRBV30|TRBJ1-4
TGTGCCTGGGCGACAGGGTTAAAGGAAAAACTGTTTTTT
CAWATGLKEKLFF
>once|NA|TRBV6-1|TRBJ2-5
TGTGCCAGCAGTGCTGCTCCAAGCCGGGGACAAGAGACCCAGTACTTC
CASSAAPSRGQETQYF